One sample yielded the 14 T cell receptor beta chains listed below, sequenced in a study of identical twins. TCRdb used MiXCR to reprocess the 5' RACE reads, holding one entry per CDR3 protein. Altogether 200,000 or so distinct CDR3 sequences are present, 6% to 9% being singletons, with the ten largest covering 1.9%. These data also featured in a second study, about yellow fever vaccine responses in identical twins.

The material sequenced was memory (CD45RO+) T cells sorted from blood. The receptor set was obtained from a woman younger than 30 in good health.

In this sample, this clonotype turned up many times. V and J are TRBV18 and TRBJ1-1, with a weak D call TRBD1 (6 bases). The ends were cut back, 5 bases at V and 3 bases at J, with 10 bases in the middle. Germline lookup yields CDR1 KGHSH and CDR2 LQKENI. The CDR3 loop spans 13 amino acids. The DNA of the CDR3 is TGTGCCAGCTCAGCAGGGGCGGACACTGAAGCTTTCTTT. It translates to CASSAGADTEAFF.

The V and J genes are TRBV18 and TRBJ2-1; D gene ambiguous. The CDR3 has 14 amino acids. The V gene's germline CDR1 is KGHSH and CDR2 LQKENI. Trimming removed 3 bases from V and 4 bases from J, with 10 bases in between. CDR3: CASSPLAEYNEQFF. CDR3 bases: TGTGCCAGCTCACCTTTGGCGGAATACAATGAGCAGTTCTTC.

This clonotype came up many times. The chain recombines TRBV6-1 with TRBJ1-6; a possible D gene is TRBD1 (5 bases). Germline V gene data show CDR1 as MNHNS and CDR2 as SASEGT. V dropped 6 bases and J dropped 6 bases, with 12 bases sitting between them. The CDR3 runs 14 residues. CDR3 in amino acids: CASSPRGGNSPLHF. CDR3 bases: TGTGCCAGCAGCCCCCGGGGGGGTAATTCACCCCTCCACTTT.

The chain is built from TRBV18 and TRBJ2-3; 8 positions match TRBD2. The length of the CDR3 is 17 residues. J lost 5 bases, V lost 3 bases, and 13 bases had no gene match. Germline V gene data show CDR1 as KGHSH and CDR2 as LQKENI. The CDR3 region has the DNA TGTGCCAGCTCACCTCGACTCCCGGCGGGGGGAAAAGATACGCAGTATTTT. This sequence encodes CASSPRLPAGGKDTQYF.

The chain employs TRBV7-9 and TRBJ2-2; D remains unclear. Trimming took off 5 bases at V and 5 bases at J, with 12 bases between the two ends. Germline V gene sequence: CDR1 SEHNR, CDR2 FQNEAQ (reference sequence). The CDR3 extends over 14 amino acids. The chain's CDR3 is CASSLSMGTGELFF. The CDR3 DNA reads TGTGCCAGCAGCCTTTCAATGGGGACCGGGGAGCTGTTTTTT. The complete variable domain, with remaining parts taken from reference TRBV7-9 and TRBJ2-2, reads DTGVSQNPRHKITKRGQNVTFRCDPISEHNRLYWYRQTLGQGPEFLTYFQNEAQLEKSRLLSDRFSAERPKGSFSTLEIQRTEQGDSAMYLCASSLSMGTGELFFGEGSRLTVL.

V usage is TRBV5-1 and J usage is TRBJ2-7; D might be TRBD1 or TRBD2, each matching 5 bases. Germline-derived CDR1 and CDR2 are SGHRS and YFSETQ. This CDR3 region has 14 residues. V lost 4 bases and J 7 bases, leaving 18 bases between the germline ends. The CDR3 loop reads CASSVAGDLGEQYF. CDR3 in DNA: TGCGCCAGCAGCGTAGCCGGGGACCTGGGGGAGCAGTACTTC.

A few counts support this clonotype. V and J are TRBV12-3 or TRBV12-4 and TRBJ2-5; TRBD1 matches at 9 bases. Trimming took 6 bases from V and 4 from J; bases not matched to a gene: 9. The CDR3 has 15 residues. This CDR3 reads CASRLGTGSSETQYF. CDR3 coding DNA: TGTGCCAGCAGACTAGGGACAGGGTCTTCAGAGACCCAGTACTTC.

The rearrangement uses TRBV7-2 and TRBJ2-1; D gene ambiguous. This CDR3 spans 12 amino acids. Looked up from germline, CDR1 is SGHTA and CDR2 is FQGNSA. Between the trimmed V and J ends, which lost 2 bases and 10 bases, there was a span of 9 bases. The DNA of the CDR3 is TGTGCCAGCAGCTTAACGGACCGGGAGCAGTTCTTC. It is translated as CASSLTDREQFF.

This clonotype was detected only a few times. J is TRBJ2-7 and V is TRBV29-1; the match to TRBD1 covers 7 bases. Germline V CDR1 and CDR2: SQVTM, ANQGSEA. After removal of 7 bases from V and 1 base from J, the junction contained 7 bases not matched to a gene. This CDR3 spans 13 amino acids. The CDR3 sequence: CSAQQGQSYEQYF. In DNA, the CDR3 is TGCAGCGCCCAACAGGGGCAATCCTACGAGCAGTACTTC.

This clonotype was detected ten times or more. The chain has TRBV7-9 and TRBJ1-1; unclear D gene. The V gene's germline CDR1 is SEHNR and CDR2 FQNEAQ (reference sequence). Trimming shortened V by 1 base and J by 8 bases, and 8 bases separated the two germline ends. CDR3 size: 12 residues. CDR3 protein: CASSLDTGEAFF. CDR3 nucleotide sequence: TGTGCCAGCAGCTTAGACACGGGAGAAGCTTTCTTT.

This chain joins TRBV18 and TRBJ2-7; 14 bases map to TRBD2. The CDR3 loop spans 16 amino acids. Trimming cost V 3 bases and J 5 bases; bases outside gene matches: 6. Germline loops: CDR1 KGHSH, CDR2 LQKENI. The CDR3 reads CASSPPGLAGGHEQYF. DNA of the CDR3: TGTGCCAGCTCACCCCCCGGACTAGCGGGAGGACACGAGCAGTACTTC.

This chain links TRBV20-1 with TRBJ2-1, with TRBD2 matching over 14 bases. CDR1 DFQATT and CDR2 SNEGSKA come from the germline V gene (reference sequence). The CDR3 spans 20 residues. With 6 bases clipped from V and 4 bases from J, the junction kept 20 bases outside the gene matches. The CDR3 region is CSATASPGLAGERGYNEQFF. In DNA form, the CDR3 reads TGCAGTGCGACAGCCTCCCCGGGACTAGCGGGGGAACGGGGGTACAATGAGCAGTTCTTC.

CDR3 residues: CASSFRGLLAGDEQFF. In nucleotides, the CDR3 is TGTGCCAGCAGCTTTAGGGGACTTCTAGCGGGAGACGAGCAGTTCTTC. V usage is TRBV7-9 and J usage is TRBJ2-1, with 10 bases lining up with TRBD2. The CDR3 length is 16 residues. The V segment lost 3 bases and the J segment 10 bases; nucleotides outside the gene matches: 12. CDR1 and CDR2 from the germline V gene are SEHNR and FQNEAQ (reference sequence).

This clonotype has ten or more counts. CDR3 in DNA: TGTGCCAGCAGTTATGCGGACAGGGGCTACGAGCAGTACTTC. This translates into CASSYADRGYEQYF. V is TRBV6-2 or TRBV6-3 and J is TRBJ2-7; the match to TRBD1 covers 9 bases. V dropped 3 bases and J dropped 3; count of bases not matched to a gene: 3. CDR3 size: 14 residues. Germline CDR1 MNHEY, CDR2 SVGEGT.